Listed below are T cell receptor beta chains from one sample, sequenced in a study of early T cells in non-severe SARS-CoV-2 infection. One entry per CDR3 protein, called by TCRdb with MiXCR from the 5' RACE reads. The sample lists some 40,000 distinct CDR3 sequences; 5.5% to 7% were seen once. The input for sequencing was whole blood, taken at baseline. Receptor source: an adult who was a healthcare worker with PCR-confirmed SARS-CoV-2 infection or an uninfected control (not recorded which). CDR3s include the opening cysteine and the closing phenylalanine or tryptophan. The order of the fields is V gene, D gene, clone size, CDR3 protein. A D gene is named only where the DNA matches it firmly. Rows give clone size only sometimes, using once, few, many, or a class for an expanded clone.

v_call: TRBV7-6
d_call: TRBD1
clone_size: many
cdr3_aa: CASSPLGQGLISGANVLTF

v_call: TRBV5-4
d_call: NA
clone_size: many
cdr3_aa: CASSLAGGQETQYF

v_call: TRBV7-2
d_call: NA
clone_size: many
cdr3_aa: CASSPEGTLEAFF

v_call: TRBV19
d_call: TRBD2
clone_size: many
cdr3_aa: CASSDSAGGPFEQFF

v_call: TRBV4-1
d_call: NA
clone_size: NA
cdr3_aa: CASSPGQPLHPYNEQFF

v_call: TRBV10-3
d_call: NA
clone_size: many
cdr3_aa: CAISEGFMNTEAFF

v_call: TRBV3-1
d_call: NA
clone_size: few
cdr3_aa: CASSQVRRQVLEQYF

v_call: TRBV7-3
d_call: NA
clone_size: many
cdr3_aa: CARFDTDTDTQYF

v_call: TRBV3-1
d_call: TRBD1
clone_size: many
cdr3_aa: CASSQGTGGSNQPQHF

v_call: TRBV4-2
d_call: NA
clone_size: many
cdr3_aa: CASSRSAGLSANEQFF

v_call: TRBV5-1
d_call: TRBD1
clone_size: many
cdr3_aa: CASSTVTGGLSETQYF

v_call: TRBV6-1
d_call: TRBD2
clone_size: many
cdr3_aa: CASSERSGGAFIFYEQYF

v_call: TRBV20-1
d_call: NA
clone_size: many
cdr3_aa: CSALTDTSRDTQYF

v_call: TRBV19
d_call: TRBD1
clone_size: many
cdr3_aa: CASSSETGRDSPLHF

v_call: TRBV19
d_call: TRBD1
clone_size: many
cdr3_aa: CASSVTGADTQYF

v_call: TRBV29-1
d_call: NA
clone_size: many
cdr3_aa: CSVDSGYEQYF

v_call: TRBV29-1
d_call: TRBD2
clone_size: many
cdr3_aa: CSGGLATDTQYF

v_call: TRBV24-1
d_call: NA
clone_size: NA
cdr3_aa: CATRGRGNTEAFF

v_call: TRBV20-1
d_call: TRBD2
clone_size: many
cdr3_aa: CSAFPSGGYNEQFF

v_call: TRBV5-4
d_call: NA
clone_size: few
cdr3_aa: CASSFSGPQRDTQYF

v_call: TRBV5-1
d_call: NA
clone_size: many
cdr3_aa: CASSLGWRGTDEQFF

v_call: TRBV20-1
d_call: TRBD1
clone_size: many
cdr3_aa: CSAQGGAVNNQPQHF

v_call: TRBV7-2
d_call: NA
clone_size: many
cdr3_aa: CASSPWASEGETQYF

v_call: TRBV12-3/TRBV12-4
d_call: NA
clone_size: many
cdr3_aa: CASSINRGNQPQHF

v_call: TRBV5-1
d_call: NA
clone_size: many
cdr3_aa: CASSRGGSNTGELFF

v_call: TRBV10-3
d_call: NA
clone_size: many
cdr3_aa: CAIRTKWETDTQYF

v_call: TRBV12-5
d_call: NA
clone_size: many
cdr3_aa: CASGLLGSNQPQHF

v_call: TRBV20-1
d_call: NA
clone_size: many
cdr3_aa: CSAPQPGLAREQYF

v_call: TRBV6-6
d_call: NA
clone_size: many
cdr3_aa: CASSYSVGGGYTF

v_call: TRBV3-1
d_call: NA
clone_size: many
cdr3_aa: CASSQGSGTPPREQYF

v_call: TRBV6-1
d_call: TRBD1
clone_size: NA
cdr3_aa: CASSWTGVGTEAFF